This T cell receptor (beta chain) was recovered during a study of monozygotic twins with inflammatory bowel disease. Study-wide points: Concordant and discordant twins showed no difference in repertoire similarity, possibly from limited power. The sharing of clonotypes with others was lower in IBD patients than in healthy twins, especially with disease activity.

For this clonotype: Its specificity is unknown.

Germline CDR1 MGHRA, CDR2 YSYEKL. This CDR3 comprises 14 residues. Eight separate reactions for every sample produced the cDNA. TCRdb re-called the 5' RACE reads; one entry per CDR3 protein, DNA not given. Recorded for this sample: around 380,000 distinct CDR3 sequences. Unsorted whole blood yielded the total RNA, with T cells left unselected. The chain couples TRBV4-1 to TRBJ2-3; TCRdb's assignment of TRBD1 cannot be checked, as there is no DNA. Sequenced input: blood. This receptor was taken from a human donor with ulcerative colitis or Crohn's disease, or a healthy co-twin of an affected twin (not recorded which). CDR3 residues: CASSQRDSTDTQYF.